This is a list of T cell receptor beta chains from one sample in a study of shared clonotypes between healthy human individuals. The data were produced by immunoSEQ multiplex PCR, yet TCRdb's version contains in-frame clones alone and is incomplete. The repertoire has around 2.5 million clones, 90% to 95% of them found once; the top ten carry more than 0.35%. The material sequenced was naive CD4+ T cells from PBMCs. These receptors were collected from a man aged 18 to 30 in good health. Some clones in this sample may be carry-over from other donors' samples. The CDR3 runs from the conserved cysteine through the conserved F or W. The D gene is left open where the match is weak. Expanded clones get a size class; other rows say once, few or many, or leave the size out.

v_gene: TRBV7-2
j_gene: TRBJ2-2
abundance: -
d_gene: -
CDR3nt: TGTGCCAGCAGCTTAGTTTGGCGGAGGGACACCGGGGAGCTGTTTTTT
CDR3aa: CASSLVWRRDTGELFF

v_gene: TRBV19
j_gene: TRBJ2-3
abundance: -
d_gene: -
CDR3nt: TGTGCCAGTAGTATTTACCCCGGCGGCACAGATACGCAGTATTTT
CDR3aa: CASSIYPGGTDTQYF

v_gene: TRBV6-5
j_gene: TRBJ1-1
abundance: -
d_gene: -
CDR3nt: TGTGCCAGCAGTTACTTAAGACACACTGAAGCTTTCTTT
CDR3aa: CASSYLRHTEAFF

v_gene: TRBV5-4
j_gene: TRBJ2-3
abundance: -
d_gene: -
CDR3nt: TGTGCCAGCAGCTTCGCGGGCGGGATCACAGATACGCAGTATTTT
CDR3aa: CASSFAGGITDTQYF

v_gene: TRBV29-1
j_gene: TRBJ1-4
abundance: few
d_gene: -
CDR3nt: TGCAGCGTTGGCCGGCGACTCAATGAAAAACTGTTTTTT
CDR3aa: CSVGRRLNEKLFF

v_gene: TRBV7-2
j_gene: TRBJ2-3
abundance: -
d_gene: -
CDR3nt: TGTGCCAGCAGCTTAGAATTGGGTACGCAGTATTTT
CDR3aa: CASSLELGTQYF

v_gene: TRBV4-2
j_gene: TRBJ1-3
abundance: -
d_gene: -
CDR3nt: TGTGCCAGCAGCCGGGGAGCCGACAGCTCTGGAAACACCATATATTTT
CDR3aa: CASSRGADSSGNTIYF

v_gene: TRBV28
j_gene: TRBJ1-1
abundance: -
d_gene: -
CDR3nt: TGTGCCTTAATAGGGCGGGATGGGACTGAAGCTTTCTTT
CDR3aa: CALIGRDGTEAFF

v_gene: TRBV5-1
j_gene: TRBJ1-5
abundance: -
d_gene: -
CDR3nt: TGCGCCAGCAGCCCAATGGGGGGGAATCAGCCCCAGCATTTT
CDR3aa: CASSPMGGNQPQHF

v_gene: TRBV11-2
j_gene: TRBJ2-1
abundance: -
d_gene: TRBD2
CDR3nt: TGTGCCAGCAGTCAGCCCTTAGCGGGAGCGTGGGGCAATGAGCAGTTCTTC
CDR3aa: CASSQPLAGAWGNEQFF

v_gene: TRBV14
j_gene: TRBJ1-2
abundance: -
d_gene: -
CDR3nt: TGTGCCAGCAGCCCAACGCGCTATGGCTACACCTTC
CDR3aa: CASSPTRYGYTF

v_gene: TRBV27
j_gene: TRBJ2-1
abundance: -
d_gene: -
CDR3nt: TGTGCCAGCGGAAAAAACCAACTACAGGAGCAGTTCTTC
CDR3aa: CASGKNQLQEQFF

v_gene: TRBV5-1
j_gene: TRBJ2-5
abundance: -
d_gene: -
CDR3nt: TGCGCCAGCAGCTTGGGGGGGCTTCAAGAGACCCAGTACTTC
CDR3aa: CASSLGGLQETQYF

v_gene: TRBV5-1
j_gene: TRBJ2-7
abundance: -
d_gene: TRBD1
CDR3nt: TGCGCCAGCAGCTGGGGGACAGGCTACGAGCAGTACTTC
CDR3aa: CASSWGTGYEQYF

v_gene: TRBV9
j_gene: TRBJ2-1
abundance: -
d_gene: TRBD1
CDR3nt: TGTGCCAGCAGCGCCCGGACAGGGAACAATGAGCAGTTCTTC
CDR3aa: CASSARTGNNEQFF

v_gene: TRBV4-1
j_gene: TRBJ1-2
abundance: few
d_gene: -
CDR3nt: TGCGCCAGCAGCCAAGGGGACTATGGCTACACCTTC
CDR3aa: CASSQGDYGYTF

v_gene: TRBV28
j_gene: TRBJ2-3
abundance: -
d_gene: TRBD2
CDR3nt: TGTGCCAGCTTCAGCCCTAGCGGGAGCGCAGATACGCAGTATTTT
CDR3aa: CASFSPSGSADTQYF

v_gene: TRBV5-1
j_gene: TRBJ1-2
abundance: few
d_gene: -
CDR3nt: TGCGCCAGCAGCTTGGTAGGGGCGGACTATGGCTACACCTTC
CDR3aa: CASSLVGADYGYTF

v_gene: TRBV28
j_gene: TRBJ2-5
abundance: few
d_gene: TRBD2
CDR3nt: TGTGCCAGCAGTTGGGGGACTAGCCAAGAGACCCAGTACTTC
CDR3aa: CASSWGTSQETQYF

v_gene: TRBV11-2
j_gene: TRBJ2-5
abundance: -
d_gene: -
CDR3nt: TGTGCCAGCAGCTTAACCCCCGGGGTTGGGCACCAAGAGACCCAGTACTTC
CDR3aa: CASSLTPGVGHQETQYF

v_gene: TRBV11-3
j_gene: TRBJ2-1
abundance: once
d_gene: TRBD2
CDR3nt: TGTGCCAGCAGCTACTTTAGCGGGACAAACAATGAGCAGTTCTTC
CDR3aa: CASSYFSGTNNEQFF

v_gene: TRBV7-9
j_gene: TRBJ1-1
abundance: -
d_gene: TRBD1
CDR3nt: TGTGCCAGCAGCTTCATCCTAGGACAGGGGGCCGTAGGCACTGAAGCTTTCTTT
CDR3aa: CASSFILGQGAVGTEAFF

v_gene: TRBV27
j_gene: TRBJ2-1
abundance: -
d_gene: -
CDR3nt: TGTGCCAGCAGTCCCCAGGGGGGGCCGACCGAGCAGTTCTTC
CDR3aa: CASSPQGGPTEQFF

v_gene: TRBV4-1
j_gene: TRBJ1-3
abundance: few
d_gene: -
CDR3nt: TGCGCCAGCAGCCTTGGGGGTCCCGGAAACACCATATATTTT
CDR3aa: CASSLGGPGNTIYF

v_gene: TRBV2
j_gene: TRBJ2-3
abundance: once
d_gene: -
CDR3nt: TGTGCCAGCAGTGATCTTAGCACAGATACGCAGTATTTT
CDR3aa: CASSDLSTDTQYF

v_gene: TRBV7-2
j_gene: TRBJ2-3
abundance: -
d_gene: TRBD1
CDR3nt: TGTGCCAGCAGCGGACAGGGAGCAGATACGCAGTATTTT
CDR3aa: CASSGQGADTQYF

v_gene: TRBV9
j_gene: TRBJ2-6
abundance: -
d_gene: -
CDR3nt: TGTGCCAGCAGCGTCTTGGGGAGCTCTGGGGCCAACGTCCTGACTTTC
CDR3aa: CASSVLGSSGANVLTF

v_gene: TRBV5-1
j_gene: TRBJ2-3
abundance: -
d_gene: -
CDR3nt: TGCGCCAGCAGCTTGGCCTCTGTCTCTTATGGCACAGATACGCAGTATTTT
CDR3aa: CASSLASVSYGTDTQYF

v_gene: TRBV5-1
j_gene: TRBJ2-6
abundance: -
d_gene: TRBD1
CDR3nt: TGCGCCAGCAGTCTGACAGGGGTCTTCTCTGGGGCCAACGTCCTGACTTTC
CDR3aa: CASSLTGVFSGANVLTF

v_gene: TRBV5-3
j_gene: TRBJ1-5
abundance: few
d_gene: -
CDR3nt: TGTGCCAGAAGAAGGCAGGGGAATAATAGCAATCAGCCCCAGCATTTT
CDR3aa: CARRRQGNNSNQPQHF

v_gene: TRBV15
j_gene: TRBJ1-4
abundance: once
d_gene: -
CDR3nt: TGTGCCACCAGCAGGAGTTGGACAGCCACTAATGAAAAACTGTTTTTT
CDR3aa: CATSRSWTATNEKLFF

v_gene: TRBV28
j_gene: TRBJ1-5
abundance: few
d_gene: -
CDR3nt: TGTGCCACCTCATCTTGGGGTCAGCCCCAGCATTTT
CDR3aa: CATSSWGQPQHF

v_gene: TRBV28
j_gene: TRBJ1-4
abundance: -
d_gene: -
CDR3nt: TGTGCCTGCGGTCTTTCGGGGCCAACTAATGAAAAACTGTTTTTT
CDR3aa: CACGLSGPTNEKLFF

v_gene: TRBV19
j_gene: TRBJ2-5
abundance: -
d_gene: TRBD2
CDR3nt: TGTGCCAGCAAAAAGCGGGAGGGTCTGGAGACCCAGTACTTC
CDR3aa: CASKKREGLETQYF

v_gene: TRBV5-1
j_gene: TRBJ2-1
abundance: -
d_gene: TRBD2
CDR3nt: TGCGCCAGCAGCCCGACTAGCGGGAGTGTAAATGAGCAGTTCTTC
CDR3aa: CASSPTSGSVNEQFF

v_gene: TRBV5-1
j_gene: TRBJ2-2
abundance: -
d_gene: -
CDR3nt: TGCGCCAGCAGCTTGGAACTCCCACGGGCCGGGGAGCTGTTTTTT
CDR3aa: CASSLELPRAGELFF

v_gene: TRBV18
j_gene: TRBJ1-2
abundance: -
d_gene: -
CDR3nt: TGTGCCAGCTCACCACGGACACAACGAACTAACTATGGCTACACCTTC
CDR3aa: CASSPRTQRTNYGYTF

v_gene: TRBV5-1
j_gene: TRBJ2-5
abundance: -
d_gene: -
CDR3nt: TGCGCCAGCAGCTTACTCGGGGTCGCCGAGACCCAGTACTTC
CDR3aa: CASSLLGVAETQYF

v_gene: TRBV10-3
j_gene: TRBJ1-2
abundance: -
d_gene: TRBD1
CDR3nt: TGTGCCATCAGTGAGTCACAGGGGGCCAACTATGGCTACACCTTC
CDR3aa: CAISESQGANYGYTF

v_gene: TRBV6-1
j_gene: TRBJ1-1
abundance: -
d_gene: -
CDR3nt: TGTGCCAGCAGTGAAGCCGGGGGATCGGCTGAAGCTTTCTTT
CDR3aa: CASSEAGGSAEAFF

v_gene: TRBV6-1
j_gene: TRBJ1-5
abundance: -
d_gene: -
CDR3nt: TGTGCCAGCAGTGACGGCCTAAGCAATCAGCCCCAGCATTTT
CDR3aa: CASSDGLSNQPQHF

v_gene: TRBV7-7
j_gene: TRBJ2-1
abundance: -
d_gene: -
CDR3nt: TGTGCCAGCAGCCCCAGAGGGGGACTCCTTGAGCAGTTCTTC
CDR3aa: CASSPRGGLLEQFF

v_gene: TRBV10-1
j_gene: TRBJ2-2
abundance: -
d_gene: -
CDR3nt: TGCGCCAGCAGGCCTAAGAACACCGGGGAGCTGTTTTTT
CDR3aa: CASRPKNTGELFF

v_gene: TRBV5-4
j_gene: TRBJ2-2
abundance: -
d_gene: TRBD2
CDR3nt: TGTGCCAGCAGCGCCGCGGCGGCTAGCGGTACGAACACCGGGGAGCTGTTTTTT
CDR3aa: CASSAAAASGTNTGELFF

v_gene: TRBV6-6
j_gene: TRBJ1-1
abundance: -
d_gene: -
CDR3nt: TGTGCCAGCACCCTTCCAGGGGACACTGAAGCTTTCTTT
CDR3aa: CASTLPGDTEAFF

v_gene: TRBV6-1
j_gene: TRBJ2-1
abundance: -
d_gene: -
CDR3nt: TGTGCCAGCAGTCTGGGAGAGGAGGATGAGCAGTTCTTC
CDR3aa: CASSLGEEDEQFF

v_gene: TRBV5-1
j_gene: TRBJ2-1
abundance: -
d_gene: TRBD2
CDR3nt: TGCGCCAGCCGGGCCGTATCTAGCGGGAGTATGATATGGGATGAGCAGTTCTTC
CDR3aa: CASRAVSSGSMIWDEQFF

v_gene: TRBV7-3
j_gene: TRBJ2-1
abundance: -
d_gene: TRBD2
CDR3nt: TGTGCCAGCAGCTTATTGAGCGGGAGTGTCGAGAATGAGCAGTTCTTC
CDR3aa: CASSLLSGSVENEQFF

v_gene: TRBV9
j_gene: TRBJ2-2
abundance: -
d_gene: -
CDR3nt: TGTGCCAGCAGCACCAACTCGGGCACCGGGGAGCTGTTTTTT
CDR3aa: CASSTNSGTGELFF

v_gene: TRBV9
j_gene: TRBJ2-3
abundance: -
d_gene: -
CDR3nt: TGTGCCAGCAGCGTAGCTTTGGCAGGGATCACAGATACGCAGTATTTT
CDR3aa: CASSVALAGITDTQYF

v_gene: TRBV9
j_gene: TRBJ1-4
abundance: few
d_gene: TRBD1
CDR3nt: TGTGCCAGCAGCGTAGAGGCCGGGGGGACAGGAGAAAAACTGTTTTTT
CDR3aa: CASSVEAGGTGEKLFF

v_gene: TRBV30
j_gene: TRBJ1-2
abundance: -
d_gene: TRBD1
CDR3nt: TGTGCCTGGAGCGGCCTGACAGGGGCGGACTATGGCTACACCTTC
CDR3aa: CAWSGLTGADYGYTF

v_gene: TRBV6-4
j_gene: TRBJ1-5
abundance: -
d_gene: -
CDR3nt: TGTGCCAGCAGTATCACGGGAGATCAGCCCCAGCATTTT
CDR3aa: CASSITGDQPQHF

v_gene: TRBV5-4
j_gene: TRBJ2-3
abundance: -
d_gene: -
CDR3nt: TGTGCCAGCAGCTCAGGGATTACGCAGTATTTT
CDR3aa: CASSSGITQYF

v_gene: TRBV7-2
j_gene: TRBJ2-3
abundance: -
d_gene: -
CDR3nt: TGTGCCAGCAGCTTAGCGGGGGCCGTGGATACGCAGTATTTT
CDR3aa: CASSLAGAVDTQYF

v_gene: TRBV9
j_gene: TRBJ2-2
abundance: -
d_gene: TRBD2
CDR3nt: TGTGCCAGCAGCGTAGGGGTAGCGGGAGGGCAGAACACCGGGGAGCTGTTTTTT
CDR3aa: CASSVGVAGGQNTGELFF

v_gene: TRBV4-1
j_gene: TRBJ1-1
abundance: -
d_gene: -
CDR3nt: TGCGCCAGCAGCCAACCATGGGGGGACACGAACACTGAAGCTTTCTTT
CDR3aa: CASSQPWGDTNTEAFF

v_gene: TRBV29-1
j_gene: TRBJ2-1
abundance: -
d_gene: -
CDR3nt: TGCAGCGTTGGTCAAAGCAATGAGCAGTTCTTC
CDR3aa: CSVGQSNEQFF

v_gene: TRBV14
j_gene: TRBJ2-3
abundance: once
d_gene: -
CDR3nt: TGTGCCAGCAGCCACCAGGTACTAAGGAGGGTAAATAGCACAGATACGCAGTATTTT
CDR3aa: CASSHQVLRRVNSTDTQYF